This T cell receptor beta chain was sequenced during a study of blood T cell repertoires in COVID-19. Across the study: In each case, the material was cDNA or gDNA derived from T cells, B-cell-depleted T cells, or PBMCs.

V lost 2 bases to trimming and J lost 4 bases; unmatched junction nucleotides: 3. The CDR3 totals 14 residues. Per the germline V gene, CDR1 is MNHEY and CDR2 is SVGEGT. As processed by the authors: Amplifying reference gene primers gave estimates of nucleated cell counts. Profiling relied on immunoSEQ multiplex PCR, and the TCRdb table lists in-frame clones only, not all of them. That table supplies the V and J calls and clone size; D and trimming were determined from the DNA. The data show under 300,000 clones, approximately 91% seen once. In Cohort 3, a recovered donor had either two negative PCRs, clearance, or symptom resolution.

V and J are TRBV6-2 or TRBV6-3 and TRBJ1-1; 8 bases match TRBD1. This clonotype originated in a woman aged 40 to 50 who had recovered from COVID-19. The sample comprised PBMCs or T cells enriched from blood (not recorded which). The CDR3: CASSYAGGSTEAFF. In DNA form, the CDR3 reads TGTGCCAGCAGTTACGCAGGGGGCAGCACTGAAGCTTTCTTT.